This TCR beta chain is from a study of a mutant IDH1 vaccine in newly diagnosed glioma (dated by TCRdb to the early 2020s). Looking at the study overall: Vaccination started 4-6 weeks after radiotherapy alone, or was given together with temozolomide cycles in the groups whose treatment included chemotherapy. Of the 25 to 35 treated patients, 62.5% were male and about 40% were female, and a mean age of 40.4 years was recorded. Before enrollment, patients had received standard therapy of radiotherapy alone, temozolomide alone, or radiochemotherapy with temozolomide; most received the combination. The week-35 safety follow-up took place at visit V12, and the week-47 end of study took place at visit V13. Peripheral blood was drawn at six visits: V03 (baseline), V05, V07, V10, V12 and V13. Longitudinal TCRB deep sequencing was performed for roughly 24 treated patients wherever samples were available for exploratory analyses. Study-wide conclusions, independent of this receptor: The authors stated that sample limitations prevented analyses of patient blood samples from being reproduced. Selection of PBMC samples for TCRB deep sequencing was based on availability. Across multiple MHC alleles, vaccine-induced immune responses were seen in around 93% of patients. Pseudoprogression appeared unrelated to alterations in the top peripheral T cell clonotypes detected by TCRB sequencing.

CDR1 and CDR2 are drawn from the germline V gene (reference sequence): SEHNR, FQNEAQ. V is reduced by 5 bases and J by 7 bases, leaving a spacing of 18 bases between them. Measured from the cysteine to the phenylalanine, the CDR3 is 14 residues long. Only the CDR3 portion is preserved as DNA: 42 bases, with reading frame beginning at the first base. Comments on this clone: No cognate antigen has been identified for it. The record has no base qualities; no much larger clone is one base away.

Library method: the immunoSEQ multiplex PCR assay. Following the manufacturer's protocol, the hsTCRB Kit was used to amplify rearranged TCR beta chain sequences. Sequencing of TCRB libraries was carried out on an Illumina MiSeq. Per the original workflow: The kit vendor's proprietary platform handled demultiplexing, trimming and gene mapping. This immuneACCESS table, as held by TCRdb, lists in-frame sequences with V and J called but not all clones. Of the missing ones, under half trace to an unresolved V gene in checked studies; the others have no known cause. D and trimming were read from the DNA, whereas the V and J calls and clone size are those reported in that table. This sample lists approximately 37,000 clones; about 80% were detected once. The ten largest clones represent around a sixth of the sample. Read against the paper, the sample's time point label means: week 47, end of study. A 20-mer mutant IDH1 peptide at 300 micrograms in Montanide made up each vaccine dose, which was injected subcutaneously together with topical imiquimod. Across visits V03 through V10, patients got a total of eight vaccinations, given in weeks 1, 3, 5, 7, 11, 15, 19 and 23. All donors had newly diagnosed IDH1-mutant astrocytomas of WHO grade 3 or 4 that showed loss of nuclear ATRX. The samples were drawn from NOA16, a multicentre, single-arm, open-label phase I trial in Germany that tested a mutant IDH1 peptide vaccine in humans for the first time. Genomic DNA for TCRB sequencing was isolated from EDTA blood with the DNeasy Blood and Tissue Kit.

This TCR was sampled from a man between 18 and 35 years old with glioma. Some clones in this sample may be carry-over from other donors' samples. This specimen was PBMCs, taken from a glioma patient whose treatment included an IDH1 peptide vaccine. The V and J segments used are TRBV7-9 and TRBJ2-7, with the D segment possibly TRBD1 or TRBD2, each aligning over 6 bases. The CDR3 reads as follows: CASSAPGRGGEQYF. The DNA is TGTGCCAGCAGCGCCCCAGGCAGAGGGGGGGAGCAGTACTTC.